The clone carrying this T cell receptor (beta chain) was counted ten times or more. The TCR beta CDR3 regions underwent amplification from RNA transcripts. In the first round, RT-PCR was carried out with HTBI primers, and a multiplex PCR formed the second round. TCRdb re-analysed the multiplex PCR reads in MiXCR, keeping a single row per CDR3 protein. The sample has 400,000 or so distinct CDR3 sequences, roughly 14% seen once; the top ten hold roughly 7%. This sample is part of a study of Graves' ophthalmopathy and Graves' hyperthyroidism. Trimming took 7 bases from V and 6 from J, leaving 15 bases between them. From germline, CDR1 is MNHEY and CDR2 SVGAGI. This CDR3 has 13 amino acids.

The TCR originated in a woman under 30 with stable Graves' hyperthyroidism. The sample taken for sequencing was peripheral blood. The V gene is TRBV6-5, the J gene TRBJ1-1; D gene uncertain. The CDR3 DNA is TGTGCCAGCATTCCGTCAGTTAGTGCTGAAGCTTTCTTT. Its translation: CASIPSVSAEAFF.